The 2 T cell receptor beta chains below were found in one sample sequenced in a study of beta chain features in type 1 diabetes. Notes on the study in general: TCRB CDR3s were moderately but significantly shorter in Type 1 diabetes patients in all four CD4+ subsets.

Sequenced material consisted of expressed TCRB transcripts (all of the isolated RNA was reverse transcribed). The repertoire was sequenced with immunoSEQ multiplex PCR; TCRdb's copy has only in-frame clones and lacks some. This table holds around 710,000 clones, over 10% found once. The antigens these receptors bind are not known. The material sequenced was naive CD4+ T cells from blood. Receptors originate from a man aged 30 to 39 with type 1 diabetes.

This chain uses TRBV6-6 with TRBJ2-5, with D hard to call. This CDR3 has 13 amino acids. Trimming stripped 0 bases from V and 3 bases from J, with 5 bases between. From germline, CDR1 is MNHNY and CDR2 SVGAGI (reference sequence). CDR3 in amino acids: CASSYSLEETQYF. CDR3 in DNA: TGTGCCAGCAGTTACTCGTTGGAAGAGACCCAGTACTTC.

This clone was observed a handful of times. The CDR3 sequence: CASRGTGAVGETQYF. DNA of the CDR3: TGTGCCAGCAGAGGGACAGGGGCGGTGGGAGAGACCCAGTACTTC. The V and J genes are TRBV7-2 and TRBJ2-5, with 10 bases that match TRBD1. V was clipped by 6 bases and J by 4 bases; unmatched bases: 8. The germline V gene has CDR1 SGHTA and CDR2 FQGNSA. The CDR3 contains 15 residues.